The 30 T cell receptor beta chains given below trace back to one sample, sequenced in a study of monozygotic twins with cystic fibrosis. The data were produced by immunoSEQ multiplex PCR, yet TCRdb's version contains in-frame clones alone and is incomplete. The table records approximately 15,000 clones, 90% to 95% of them present only once. The sequencing input was blood. The receptor set was obtained from a girl aged 2-10 years with cystic fibrosis.

This clone appeared once. The chain combines TRBV2 with TRBJ2-1; no reliable D call. Germline values: CDR1 SNHLY, CDR2 FYNNEI. The CDR3 is 14 residues long. Trimming cost V 8 bases and J 5 bases, with 16 bases left between them. The CDR3 bases are TGTGCCAGCCTGCCCCTGTTTTTCCACAATGAGCAGTTCTTC. It translates to CASLPLFFHNEQFF.

This sequence joins TRBV28 and TRBJ1-3; a weak D match, TRBD1 (5 bases). CDR3 size: 11 residues. Trimming shortened V by 5 bases and J by 8 bases, and 7 bases separated the two germline ends. In germline, CDR1 is MDHEN, CDR2 SYDVKM. CDR3 DNA: TGTGCCAGCAGTATAGGGGACACCATATATTTT. Its translation: CASSIGDTIYF.

This chain joins TRBV9 and TRBJ2-1; 11 bases map to TRBD2. The CDR3 covers 16 residues. The ends lost 3 bases at V and 3 bases at J; junction bases unmatched: 5. Germline assignment: CDR1 SGDLS and CDR2 YYNGEE. DNA for the CDR3: TGTGCCAGCAGCGCCGCGGGACTAGCGGACTACAATGAGCAGTTCTTC. Protein product: CASSAAGLADYNEQFF. Full variable domain (remainder filled in from reference TRBV9 and TRBJ2-1): DSGVTQTPKHLITATGQRVTLRCSPRSGDLSVYWYQQSLDQGLQFLIQYYNGEERAKGNILERFSAQQFPDLHSELNLSSLELGDSALYFCASSAAGLADYNEQFFGPGTRLTVL.

This clone was counted a single time. The V and J genes are TRBV10-3 and TRBJ2-7, with unresolved D. Trimming pared 6 bases from V and 6 bases from J, leaving 9 bases between. The CDR3 has 11 residues. Germline V gives CDR1 ENHRY, CDR2 SYGVKD. The CDR3 region has the DNA TGTGCCATCAGCTTGGGATTCGAGCAGTACTTC. As protein: CAISLGFEQYF.

The J gene is TRBJ2-7, the V gene TRBV11-2; a weak D match, TRBD1 (6 bases). From germline, CDR1 is SGHAT and CDR2 FQNNGV. The CDR3 is made up of 16 amino acids. Trimming left V 0 bases short and J 4 bases short, with 16 bases between. CDR3 DNA sequence: TGTGCCAGCAGCTTAGATGGTAGGGGGAGAAGATACGAGCAGTACTTC. Encoded protein: CASSLDGRGRRYEQYF.

Worth noting for this clone: This same CDR3 is encoded by further DNA sequences in the sample. The J gene is TRBJ2-7, the V gene TRBV20-1; D is ambiguous. The CDR3 runs 10 residues. Germline lookup yields CDR1 DFQATT and CDR2 SNEGSKA (reference sequence). V shed 3 bases and J shed 5 bases, with 5 bases lying between them. This CDR3 reads CSASDHEQYF. CDR3 DNA sequence: TGCAGTGCTAGTGACCACGAGCAGTACTTC.

The rearrangement links TRBV10-2 to TRBJ2-5; TRBD1 matches at 8 bases. Trimming at V came to 7 bases and at J to 5 bases, leaving 9 bases not matched to a gene. The V gene's germline CDR1 is WSHSY and CDR2 SAAADI. This CDR3 comprises 14 residues. CDR3 nucleotide sequence: TGCGCCAGCAAGGAGGACAGGGTACGGGAGACCCAGTACTTC. This translates into CASKEDRVRETQYF.

The V and J genes are TRBV29-1 and TRBJ1-4, with 8 nucleotides matching TRBD1. The CDR3 is 13 amino acids. Germline lookup yields CDR1 SQVTM and CDR2 ANQGSEA. V was clipped by 5 bases and J by 7 bases; unmatched bases: 6. The CDR3 DNA reads TGCAGCGTTCGGACAGGGAGTGGTGAAAAACTGTTTTTT. Amino acids: CSVRTGSGEKLFF.

The gene calls are TRBV9 and TRBJ2-1; D possibly uses TRBD1 or TRBD2 (5 bases each). CDR1 is SGDLS and CDR2 is YYNGEE in the germline V gene. The CDR3 runs 16 residues. With 0 bases removed from V and 0 bases from J, the gap between germline ends came to 10 bases. The CDR3 sequence: CASSVGDLSSYNEQFF. CDR3 nucleotides: TGTGCCAGCAGCGTAGGGGACCTAAGCTCCTACAATGAGCAGTTCTTC.

The chain links TRBV7-2 to TRBJ1-1, with unresolved D. This CDR3 is 14 amino acids long. V gave up 5 bases and J gave up 6 bases, with 16 bases separating them. Germline-derived CDR1 and CDR2 are SGHTA and FQGNSA. DNA of the CDR3: TGTGCCAGCAGCCACTCAGGATGGAAGGCTGAAGCTTTCTTT. It specifies CASSHSGWKAEAFF. The full variable domain, rest sourced from reference TRBV7-2 and TRBJ1-1, is GAGVSQSPSNKVTEKGKDVELRCDPISGHTALYWYRQSLGQGLEFLIYFQGNSAPDKSGLPSDRFSAERTGGSVSTLTIQRTQQEDSAVYLCASSHSGWKAEAFFGQGTRLTVV.

This clone occurred a few times. This sequence joins TRBV5-1 and TRBJ1-3, with D unresolved. Germline V gene lookup returns CDR1 SGHRS and CDR2 YFSETQ. Trimming took 4 bases from V and 2 from J, leaving 7 bases between them. This CDR3 comprises 13 residues. CDR3 bases: TGCGCCAGCAGCACTGACACTGGAAACACCATATATTTT. Its protein is CASSTDTGNTIYF.

For this clone: At one end the junction does not follow the germline gene, possibly because of a read error. The V call is TRBV7-2, the J call TRBJ2-7; 7 bases line up with TRBD1. CDR1 is SGHTA and CDR2 is FQGNSA in the germline V gene. The CDR3 contains 13 residues. The DNA for the CDR3 is TGTGCCAGCAGCCTAACCGGACAGGCCGAGCGGTACTTC. This codes for CASSLTGQAERYF.

J is TRBJ2-7 and V is TRBV27, with D possibly called TRBD1 or TRBD2 (5 bases each). Trimming removed 5 bases from V and 0 bases from J, with 11 bases in between. This CDR3 region has 14 residues. Looked up from germline, CDR1 is MNHEY and CDR2 is SMNVEV (reference sequence). The CDR3 DNA reads TGTGCCAGCAGTCCTGGTGGGGGCTCCTACGAGCAGTACTTC. Protein sequence: CASSPGGGSYEQYF.

The V gene is TRBV6-1, the J gene TRBJ1-2; 7 bases fit TRBD1. V lost 6 bases, J lost 4 bases, and 8 bases stayed unmatched. CDR3 length equals 14 residues. In germline, CDR1 is MNHNS, CDR2 SASEGT. This chain's CDR3 is CASRGTRGGYGYTF. The CDR3, as DNA: TGTGCCAGCAGGGGGACCAGGGGGGGCTATGGCTACACCTTC.

J is TRBJ2-7 and V is TRBV2, with 8 bases aligning to TRBD1. V was pared by 4 bases and J by 2 bases, with 7 bases of the junction left unmatched. Germline values: CDR1 SNHLY, CDR2 FYNNEI. The CDR3 has 15 residues. In nucleotides, the CDR3 is TGTGCCAGCAGTGTTACCGGGACAGGTCCCTACGAGCAGTACTTC. It codes for CASSVTGTGPYEQYF.

J is TRBJ2-7 and V is TRBV6-1; 13 bases map to TRBD2. Per germline, CDR1 MNHNS and CDR2 SASEGT. The CDR3 runs to 15 residues. Trimming at V came to 5 bases and at J to 2 bases, leaving 3 bases not matched to a gene. DNA for the CDR3: TGTGCCAGCAGTCCCGGGACTAGCGGGACCTACGAGCAGTACTTC. This sequence encodes CASSPGTSGTYEQYF.

The rearrangement links TRBV28 to TRBJ2-1; 9 positions match TRBD1. The CDR3 totals 16 residues. The trim removed 2 bases at V and 5 bases at J, leaving 7 bases unmatched. Looked up from germline, CDR1 is MDHEN and CDR2 is SYDVKM. The CDR3 coding sequence is TGTGCCAGCAGTTTAGGTGGACAGGGGCCCCACAATGAGCAGTTCTTC. It yields the protein CASSLGGQGPHNEQFF.

The V and J genes are TRBV15 and TRBJ1-2; D is unclear. Germline lookup yields CDR1 LNHNV and CDR2 YYDKDF (reference sequence). This CDR3 is built from 13 residues. V gave up 5 bases and J gave up 6 bases, with 13 bases separating them. Written as DNA, the CDR3 is TGTGCCACCAGCCCACGACATGGGGATGGCTACACCTTC. As protein: CATSPRHGDGYTF.

The V call is TRBV27, the J call TRBJ2-1; no clear D. The V end lost 5 bases, the J end lost 7 bases, and 9 bases lay between the germline ends. The CDR3 is made up of 12 amino acids. In germline, CDR1 is MNHEY, CDR2 SMNVEV (reference sequence). CDR3 sequence: CASSRLLNEQFF. The CDR3 DNA sequence: TGTGCCAGCAGTCGCCTTTTGAATGAGCAGTTCTTC.

The table lists this clone with a count of one. The genes are TRBV9 and TRBJ2-3; the match to TRBD2 covers 7 bases. The CDR3 is 16 residues long. V trimming: 0 bases; J trimming: 0 bases; junction bases outside the gene matches: 4. CDR1 and CDR2 from the germline V gene are SGDLS and YYNGEE. In DNA, the CDR3 is TGTGCCAGCAGCGTAGGGTCTAGCGGTAGCACAGATACGCAGTATTTT. Protein sequence: CASSVGSSGSTDTQYF.

This chain uses TRBV28 with TRBJ1-5; D unclear. This CDR3 contains 13 residues. The V end was cut by 6 bases, the J end by 4 bases, with 10 bases between. Germline V gene sequence: CDR1 MDHEN, CDR2 SYDVKM. The CDR3 spells CASRTPGNQPQHF. DNA of the CDR3: TGTGCCAGCAGGACGCCGGGGAATCAGCCCCAGCATTTT.

The chain joins TRBV7-2 to TRBJ2-7; D is perhaps TRBD1 (6 bases). The germline CDR1 and CDR2 sequences are SGHTA and FQGNSA. Between the trimmed V and J ends, which lost 1 base and 3 bases, there was a span of 10 bases. CDR3 length equals 14 residues. The CDR3 region is CASSLDRAVYEQYF. CDR3 nucleotide sequence: TGTGCCAGCAGCTTAGACAGGGCGGTCTACGAGCAGTACTTC. The full variable domain, completed using reference TRBV7-2 and TRBJ2-7, is GAGVSQSPSNKVTEKGKDVELRCDPISGHTALYWYRQSLGQGLEFLIYFQGNSAPDKSGLPSDRFSAERTGGSVSTLTIQRTQQEDSAVYLCASSLDRAVYEQYFGPGTRLTVT.

V gene TRBV7-6 combines with J gene TRBJ2-1; the D gene is possibly TRBD2 (6 bases). This CDR3 is 14 amino acids long. Germline V gene sequence: CDR1 SGHVS, CDR2 FNYEAQ. V was pared by 1 base and J by 10 bases, with 14 bases between. DNA of the CDR3: TGTGCCAGCAGCTTAGACGGGAGCACTACCGAGCAGTTCTTC. It specifies CASSLDGSTTEQFF.

The rearrangement links TRBV6-6 to TRBJ1-5; D is ambiguous. The germline V and J ends were trimmed by 8 bases and 3 bases, with 5 bases remaining between them. The CDR3 length is 11 residues. CDR1 is MNHNY and CDR2 is SVGAGI in the germline V gene (reference sequence). CDR3 bases: TGTGCCAGCTCCTCCAATCAGCCCCAGCATTTT. It translates to CASSSNQPQHF.

The CDR3 here is CASSQSPRGAGSTEAFF. CDR3 sequence (DNA): TGTGCCAGCAGCCAAAGCCCTAGGGGGGCTGGGAGCACTGAAGCTTTCTTT. The rearrangement uses TRBV5-4 and TRBJ1-1; D possibly corresponds to TRBD1 (6 bases). Germline V CDR1 and CDR2: SGHNT, YYREEE (reference sequence). V lost 4 bases and J lost 4, with 23 bases in between. The CDR3 extends over 17 amino acids.

The chain couples TRBV2 to TRBJ1-5; D remains unclear. The CDR3 spans 14 residues. The V end lost 9 bases, the J end lost 0 bases, and 12 bases lay between the germline ends. Germline lookup yields CDR1 SNHLY and CDR2 FYNNEI. In nucleotides, the CDR3 is TGTGCCAGTAGCCGGGTCTATAGCAATCAGCCCCAGCATTTT. Its protein product is CASSRVYSNQPQHF.

The V gene is TRBV28, the J gene TRBJ1-5, with D unresolved. This CDR3 has 15 residues. Trimming left V 1 base short and J 7 bases short, with 14 bases between. Germline-derived CDR1 and CDR2 are MDHEN and SYDVKM. CDR3 protein: CASSLLRVLRQPQHF. CDR3 nucleotides: TGTGCCAGCAGTTTATTGCGGGTTCTGAGACAGCCCCAGCATTTT.

The chain employs TRBV7-8 and TRBJ1-1, with D possibly being TRBD1 (6 bases). The germline CDR1 and CDR2 sequences are SGHVS and FQNEAQ. Trimming shortened V by 5 bases and J by 1 base, and 17 bases separated the two germline ends. The CDR3 is 16 residues long. Here the CDR3 DNA reads TGTGCCAGCAGCCGACCTCGGGACATGCCGAACACTGAAGCTTTCTTT. It encodes CASSRPRDMPNTEAFF.

In its sample, this clone was seen once. The chain employs TRBV7-9 and TRBJ2-7, with D possibly matching TRBD2 (6 bases). Trimming removed 2 bases at V and 2 bases at J, with 13 bases between. There are 15 residues in the CDR3. Germline CDR1 SEHNR, CDR2 FQNEAQ (reference sequence). This CDR3 reads CASSLSGSPTYEQYF. The DNA of the CDR3 is TGTGCCAGCAGCTTATCCGGGAGCCCGACCTACGAGCAGTACTTC.

V usage is TRBV5-1 and J usage is TRBJ2-7, with D unresolved. CDR1 SGHRS and CDR2 YFSETQ come from the germline V gene. The germline V and J ends were trimmed by 0 bases and 3 bases, with 10 bases remaining between them. The CDR3 extends over 14 amino acids. The CDR3 sequence is CASSLAGLIYEQYF. CDR3 in DNA: TGCGCCAGCAGCTTGGCCGGTCTTATCTACGAGCAGTACTTC.